The 20 T cell receptor beta chains below were found in one sample sequenced in a study of response to subunit inactivated influenza vaccine. TCRdb reprocessed the RT-PCR reads via MiXCR and lists one record per CDR3 protein. The sample carries under 750,000 distinct CDR3 sequences, roughly 12% recorded once. The specimen comprised PBMCs from blood, sampled on the day of vaccination. All receptors come from a man between 50 and 59 years old who received an inactivated influenza vaccine.

In this sample, this clonotype turned up a few times. The V call is TRBV4-2, the J call TRBJ1-6; D gene ambiguous. V was shortened by 0 bases and J by 9 bases, with 12 bases between the two germline ends. CDR1 LGHNA and CDR2 YNFKEQ come from the germline V gene. CDR3 length: 15 residues. The CDR3 protein is CASSQDRKGGSPLHF. CDR3 DNA sequence: TGTGCCAGCAGCCAAGATCGTAAAGGAGGTTCACCCCTCCACTTT.

This clonotype was seen a few times. The chain has TRBV4-2 and TRBJ2-7; 11 nucleotides agree with TRBD2. The V and J ends lost 0 bases and 3 bases, in that order; junction bases with no gene match: 4. The CDR3 has 16 amino acids. In germline, CDR1 is LGHNA, CDR2 YNFKEQ. CDR3 region: CASSQDQLAGDYEQYF. The CDR3 bases are TGTGCCAGCAGCCAAGATCAACTAGCGGGAGACTACGAGCAGTACTTC.

This clonotype showed up just a few times. The rearrangement links TRBV5-6 to TRBJ2-3; 7 positions agree with TRBD2. The CDR3 is made up of 16 amino acids. In germline, CDR1 is SGHDT, CDR2 YYEEEE. The J segment lost 0 bases and the V segment lost 3 bases, leaving 7 bases of the junction unmatched. The CDR3 loop reads CASSYPRRGSTDTQYF. CDR3 sequence (DNA): TGTGCCAGCAGCTACCCGAGGCGGGGGAGCACAGATACGCAGTATTTT. The complete variable domain, with remaining parts taken from reference TRBV5-6 and TRBJ2-3, reads DAGVTQSPTHLIKTRGQQVTLRCSPKSGHDTVSWYQQALGQGPQFIFQYYEEEERQRGNFPDRFSGHQFPNYSSELNVNALLLGDSALYLCASSYPRRGSTDTQYFGPGTRLTVL.

Only a few counts were recorded for this clonotype. The J gene is TRBJ1-1, the V gene TRBV20-1; TRBD1 might be the D (5 bases). The CDR3 length is 11 residues. Germline-derived CDR1 and CDR2 are DFQATT and SNEGSKA (reference sequence). DNA for the CDR3: TGCATCTTCGGGGGGAACACTGAAGCTTTCTTT. Amino acid sequence: CIFGGNTEAFF.

The gene calls are TRBV5-1 and TRBJ2-1; 7 positions agree with TRBD1. J lost 5 bases, V lost 4 bases, and 6 bases had no gene match. The CDR3 extends over 14 amino acids. Germline CDR1 is SGHRS and CDR2 is YFSETQ. The CDR3 here is CASSPGTANNEQFF. Here the CDR3 DNA reads TGCGCCAGCAGCCCAGGGACAGCTAACAATGAGCAGTTCTTC.

The chain is built from TRBV7-3 and TRBJ2-7, with D unresolved. The V gene's germline CDR1 is SGHTA and CDR2 FQGTGA. V shed 5 bases and J shed 6 bases, with 14 bases lying between them. This CDR3 is built from 13 residues. The CDR3 loop is CASSEAPSLEQYF. The CDR3 region has the DNA TGTGCCAGCAGCGAGGCCCCCTCTCTCGAGCAGTACTTC.

The chain recombines TRBV12-3 or TRBV12-4 with TRBJ1-5; D is unresolved. CDR3 length: 14 residues. The germline V and J ends were trimmed by 2 bases and 1 base, with 6 bases remaining between them. The CDR3 loop reads CASSLSVSNQPQHF. For the CDR3, the DNA is TGTGCCAGCAGTTTATCGGTAAGCAATCAGCCCCAGCATTTT.

This clonotype was observed at least ten times. This chain links TRBV15 with TRBJ1-1; D ambiguous. Germline V gene data show CDR1 as LNHNV and CDR2 as YYDKDF (reference sequence). The CDR3 spans 13 residues. V lost 2 bases and J lost 1, with 5 bases in between. The CDR3 DNA reads TGTGCCACCAGCAGATCAGAGAACACTGAAGCTTTCTTT. This sequence encodes CATSRSENTEAFF.

This clonotype came up many times. V and J are TRBV7-2 and TRBJ2-5; no clear D gene. Germline CDR1 and CDR2: SGHTA and FQGNSA. Trimming shortened V by 1 base and J by 2 bases, and 8 bases separated the two germline ends. The CDR3 runs 14 residues. This CDR3 reads CASSLVTLQETQYF. The CDR3 coding sequence is TGTGCCAGCAGCTTAGTCACTCTGCAAGAGACCCAGTACTTC.

The table lists this clonotype with a few counts. This chain uses TRBV11-2 with TRBJ1-2; tentative D call: TRBD1 (5 bases). Germline V gene sequence: CDR1 SGHAT, CDR2 FQNNGV. The CDR3 loop spans 16 amino acids. V was trimmed by 0 bases and J by 1 base, leaving 12 bases between them. The CDR3 DNA reads as TGTGCCAGCAGCTTAGATCGGGGGAGGGGTAACTATGGCTACACCTTC. This sequence encodes CASSLDRGRGNYGYTF.

This clonotype occurred a few times. The V gene is TRBV20-1, the J gene TRBJ1-4; TRBD1 matches 8 bases. This CDR3 is built from 12 residues. Germline V CDR1 and CDR2: DFQATT, SNEGSKA (reference sequence). With V trimmed by 8 bases and J by 8 bases, 7 bases remained unmatched. CDR3 in amino acids: CSPRGQTEKLFF. In DNA, the CDR3 is TGCAGTCCCAGGGGGCAGACAGAAAAACTGTTTTTT.

This clonotype was seen a few times. The CDR3 DNA follows: TGCGCCAGCAGCTTGGGAAATAGCGGGGCGGATACGCAGTATTTT. This gives the protein CASSLGNSGADTQYF. The rearrangement uses TRBV5-1 and TRBJ2-3; 8 nucleotides agree with TRBD2. This CDR3 region has 15 residues. Trimming at V came to 0 bases and at J to 6 bases, leaving 6 bases not matched to a gene. Germline V gives CDR1 SGHRS, CDR2 YFSETQ.

The chain combines TRBV2 with TRBJ2-2, with unresolved D. CDR3 length: 15 amino acids. Germline lookup yields CDR1 SNHLY and CDR2 FYNNEI. The ends were cut back, 2 bases at V and 0 bases at J, with 7 bases in the middle. The CDR3 DNA follows: TGTGCCAGCAGTGAACTCCAGGCGAACACCGGGGAGCTGTTTTTT. Translated: CASSELQANTGELFF. Looking up the rest from reference TRBV2 and TRBJ2-2 gives the full variable domain: EPEVTQTPSHQVTQMGQEVILRCVPISNHLYFYWYRQILGQKVEFLVSFYNNEISEKSEIFDDQFSVERPDGSNFTLKIRSTKLEDSAMYFCASSELQANTGELFFGEGSRLTVL.

The chain employs TRBV25-1 and TRBJ2-7; possible D gene TRBD1, 6 bases. The germline V and J ends were trimmed by 4 bases and 0 bases, with 10 bases remaining between them. The length of the CDR3 is 14 residues. Germline assignment: CDR1 MGHDK and CDR2 SYGVNS. CDR3 amino acids: CASSGTGRSYEQYF. In nucleotides, the CDR3 is TGTGCCAGCAGTGGTACAGGGCGCTCCTACGAGCAGTACTTC.

J is TRBJ1-5 and V is TRBV5-5; TRBD1 might be the D (6 bases). CDR3 size: 15 residues. Germline V gene sequence: CDR1 SGHKS, CDR2 YYEKEE (reference sequence). The V gene lost 4 bases and the J gene lost 4 bases, with 15 bases spanning the gap. CDR3 loop: CASSHWGAINQPQHF. For the CDR3, the DNA is TGTGCCAGCAGCCATTGGGGGGCAATAAATCAGCCCCAGCATTTT.

V usage is TRBV5-1 and J usage is TRBJ2-7; D might be TRBD1 (6 bases). The CDR3 is 12 residues long. Trimming removed 5 bases from V and 4 bases from J, with 10 bases in between. The germline V gene encodes CDR1 SGHRS and CDR2 YFSETQ. The CDR3 reads CASREGDYEQYF. The CDR3 DNA sequence: TGCGCCAGCAGAGAGGGGGATTACGAGCAGTACTTC.

This clonotype showed up just a few times. The chain couples TRBV6-2 or TRBV6-3 to TRBJ2-3; D is undetermined. V shed 6 bases and J shed 6 bases, with 10 bases lying between them. From germline, CDR1 is MNHEY and CDR2 SVGEGT. The CDR3 is 12 residues long. CDR3 DNA sequence: TGTGCCAGCAGCGAGACTTGGGATACGCAGTATTTT. It translates to CASSETWDTQYF.

The V call is TRBV24-1, the J call TRBJ2-1; 9 bases are shared with TRBD2. The germline V gene has CDR1 KGHDR and CDR2 SFDVKD. V lost 7 bases to trimming and J lost 0 bases; unmatched junction nucleotides: 3. This CDR3 contains 15 residues. The CDR3 DNA reads TGTGCCACCAGCATGACTAGCGGCTCCTACAATGAGCAGTTCTTC. Protein: CATSMTSGSYNEQFF.

CDR3 residues: CATSEQGNTGELFF. The DNA for the CDR3 is TGTGCCACCAGTGAACAGGGGAACACCGGGGAGCTGTTTTTT. This chain connects TRBV24-1 to TRBJ2-2, with D maybe TRBD1 (6 bases). With 4 bases removed from V and 1 base from J, the gap between germline ends came to 6 bases. This CDR3 is 14 amino acids long. The V gene's germline CDR1 is KGHDR and CDR2 SFDVKD.

This clonotype occurred many times. The V call is TRBV2, the J call TRBJ2-7; TRBD2 agrees at 8 bases. Germline trimming cut 4 bases from V and 0 bases from J; bases unmatched to any gene: 5. CDR3 length: 15 residues. The germline gives CDR1 SNHLY, CDR2 FYNNEI. This CDR3 is CASSAGGSRSYEQYF. In nucleotides, the CDR3 is TGTGCCAGCAGTGCGGGAGGGAGTCGCTCCTACGAGCAGTACTTC.